One and the same sample provided the 13 T cell receptor beta chains below, sequenced in a study of PD-1 blockade in classical Hodgkin lymphoma. Here immunoSEQ multiplex PCR was the method, and the copy in TCRdb shows in-frame clones only, minus some. The profile shows just under 100,000 clones, roughly 84% of them singletons. All patients relapsed after autologous stem cell transplantation, and brentuximab vedotin exposure varied. The sample in question was peripheral blood mononuclear cells (PBMCs), obtained at baseline. Source of these receptors: a human donor with classical Hodgkin lymphoma.

This chain connects TRBV23-1 to TRBJ2-7; 8 bases agree with TRBD2. TRBV23-1 is noted as an ORF with a role that remains uncertain. J gave up 4 bases and V 0 bases, and 14 bases lay outside the gene matches. CDR3 size: 18 residues. In DNA, the CDR3 is TGCGCCAGCAGTCAATCCAGGAGCTATAGCGGGACCTTTTACGAGCAGTACTTC. Protein: CASSQSRSYSGTFYEQYF.

This chain connects TRBV5-4 to TRBJ2-7, with D uncertain. CDR1 SGHNT and CDR2 YYREEE come from the germline V gene (reference sequence). Trimming took off 0 bases at V and 0 bases at J, with 7 bases between the two ends. This CDR3 contains 14 residues. The CDR3 loop is CASSLVPSSYEQYF. The CDR3 coding sequence is TGTGCCAGCAGCTTGGTCCCAAGCTCCTACGAGCAGTACTTC.

This clone showed up just a few times. The chain is built from TRBV5-6 and TRBJ1-1; 7 bases fit TRBD1. CDR1 is SGHDT and CDR2 is YYEEEE in the germline V gene. The CDR3 is made up of 14 amino acids. The junction had 3 bases not matched to a gene; V was cut back by 2 bases and J by 2 bases. CDR3 nucleotide sequence: TGTGCCAGCAGCTTAGGGGGCCGCAACACTGAAGCTTTCTTT. The encoded protein is CASSLGGRNTEAFF.

Details on this clone: This specimen includes other DNA sequences encoding the same CDR3. The chain carries TRBV7-5 and TRBJ1-5. TRBV7-5 is classified as a pseudogene. This CDR3 spans 18 amino acids. The CDR3 is CVRNPVCGREGSSQPQHF. CDR3 DNA sequence: TGTGTCAGAAACCCCGTCTGCGGCCGTGAGGGTTCGAGTCAGCCCCAGCATTTT.

Only one count was recorded for this clone. The chain links TRBV12-2 to TRBJ1-5. TRBV12-2 is recorded as a pseudogene. This CDR3 is built from 17 residues. CDR3 in amino acids: CASRLGRGSYSNQPQHF. The CDR3 nucleotides read TGTGCAAGTCGCTTAGGGAGGGGGAGTTATAGCAATCAGCCCCAGCATTTT.

The chain combines TRBV6-1 with TRBJ2-2, with 7 bases matching TRBD1. The CDR3 spans 17 residues. The V gene's germline CDR1 is MNHNS and CDR2 SASEGT. With 2 bases clipped from V and 2 bases from J, the junction kept 8 bases outside the gene matches. The CDR3 region is CASSETPGTVNTGELFF. The CDR3 DNA follows: TGTGCCAGCAGTGAAACCCCAGGGACAGTCAACACCGGGGAGCTGTTTTTT.

The chain couples TRBV21-1 to TRBJ2-1; whether TRBD2, the table's D call, matches the DNA was not checked. TRBV21-1 is a documented pseudogene. CDR3 length equals 16 residues. CDR3 DNA: TGTGCCAGCAGCCGGACTAGCGGGAGCATCACTTGTGAGCAGTTCTTC. This translates into CASSRTSGSITCEQFF.

This chain uses TRBV28 with TRBJ2-5, with D hard to call. Per the germline V gene, CDR1 is MDHEN and CDR2 is SYDVKM. V was shortened by 5 bases and J by 4 bases, with 17 bases between the two germline ends. CDR3 length: 15 amino acids. The CDR3 is CASSPPMGSTETQYF. The CDR3, as DNA: TGTGCCAGCAGTCCTCCGATGGGGTCGACAGAGACCCAGTACTTC.

V usage is TRBV19 and J usage is TRBJ2-3, with TRBD1 matching over 9 bases. CDR3 size: 17 residues. In germline, CDR1 is LNHDA, CDR2 SQIVND (reference sequence). J gave up 3 bases and V 5 bases, and 12 bases lay outside the gene matches. The CDR3 bases are TGTGCCAGTAGTTATGCCCGCCCCGGACAGGGGACAGATACGCAGTATTTT. Translation: CASSYARPGQGTDTQYF.

The chain uses TRBV11-2 and TRBJ2-7; 9 bases agree with TRBD1. The CDR3 sequence is 14 residues long. CDR1 and CDR2 (germline): SGHAT, FQNNGV. J was trimmed by 3 bases and V by 1 base; bases with no gene match: 1. The CDR3 DNA reads TGTGCCAGCAGCTTAGCGGGACAGGGCTACGAGCAGTACTTC. Its translation: CASSLAGQGYEQYF.

V and J are TRBV6-1 and TRBJ2-2; 7 bases align to TRBD1. This CDR3 comprises 14 residues. From germline, CDR1 is MNHNS and CDR2 SASEGT. This CDR3 is CVATLTGRAGELFF. The CDR3 nucleotides read TGTGTCGCGACCCTGACAGGGCGGGCCGGGGAGCTGTTTTTT.

The chain uses TRBV2 and TRBJ1-2, with D possibly TRBD1 on 6 matching bases. V lost 5 bases, J lost 0 bases, and 10 bases lay in between. This CDR3 is 14 amino acids long. CDR1 SNHLY and CDR2 FYNNEI come from the germline V gene. The chain's CDR3 is CASSLQGSNYGYTF. The DNA of the CDR3 is TGTGCCAGCAGTCTACAGGGATCTAACTATGGCTACACCTTC.

V is TRBV7-2 and J is TRBJ2-3; D might be TRBD2 (6 bases). Trimming left V 0 bases short and J 4 bases short, with 14 bases between. Looked up from germline, CDR1 is SGHTA and CDR2 is FQGNSA. The CDR3 is made up of 16 amino acids. CDR3 bases: TGTGCCAGCAGCTTAGCGGGGGGAGGAAGCGCAGATACGCAGTATTTT. This sequence encodes CASSLAGGGSADTQYF.